A single TCR beta chain is shown here with its context. Sequenced by immunoSEQ multiplex PCR; TCRdb stores in-frame clones only, minus some. The table shows about 150,000 clones, with roughly 94% occurring only once. CDR1 is MGHRA, CDR2 YSYEKL, per germline. The CDR3 is made up of 16 amino acids. Trimming left V 0 bases short and J 1 base short, with 9 bases between. Patients with a history of autoimmune disease or on systemic immunosuppression were excluded. These data are taken from a study of OX40 agonist ivuxolimab in advanced cancers. Study information: With ivuxolimab, an agonistic anti-OX40 (CD134) antibody, patients were treated. Every 2 weeks, ivuxolimab was infused into the patients intravenously at between 0.01 and 10 mg/kg.

This receptor was identified in an adult with an advanced solid tumor such as melanoma, head and neck, liver or kidney cancer. This specimen consisted of CD4+ or CD8+ T cells sorted from blood, obtained in a trial of the OX40 agonist ivuxolimab. The chain combines TRBV4-1 with TRBJ2-2, with a possible D match to TRBD2 (6 bases). CDR3: CASSQEGGLNTGELFF. CDR3 nucleotides: TGCGCCAGCAGCCAAGAAGGAGGGCTGAACACCGGGGAGCTGTTTTTT.